This entry lists 10 T cell receptor beta chains sequenced from one sample in a study of blood T cell repertoires in COVID-19. TCRdb's table, derived via immunoSEQ multiplex PCR, lists solely in-frame clones and lacks some. This table holds roughly 250,000 clones, 70% to 90% found once. Sequenced sample: peripheral blood. The receptors were sampled from a woman in her 40s who had recovered from COVID-19.

The J gene is TRBJ1-4, the V gene TRBV5-4, with D perhaps matching TRBD1 (5 bases). V was shortened by 1 base and J by 7 bases, with 5 bases between the two germline ends. Germline CDR1 SGHNT, CDR2 YYREEE (reference sequence). The length of the CDR3 is 12 residues. CDR3 DNA: TGTGCCAGCAGCTTGCAGGGTGAAAAACTGTTTTTT. Amino acid sequence: CASSLQGEKLFF.

In its sample, this clone was seen a few times. The rearrangement joins TRBV7-8 to TRBJ1-2, with 7 bases that match TRBD1. Unmatched junction bases numbered 11, after V lost 4 bases and J lost 12 bases. Germline CDR1 and CDR2: SGHVS and FQNEAQ. CDR3 length equals 13 residues. The CDR3: CASSYRTGADHTF. Written as DNA, the CDR3 is TGTGCCAGCAGCTACCGGACAGGAGCTGACCACACCTTC.

The CDR3 bases are TGTGCCAGCTCATCTTCTAGCGGGAGGTCCCTCGTTGCAAGTGAGCAGTTCTTC. Amino acid sequence: CASSSSSGRSLVASEQFF. This chain connects TRBV18 to TRBJ2-1; 11 positions match TRBD2. The CDR3 consists of 18 residues. Germline trimming cut 5 bases from V and 9 bases from J; bases unmatched to any gene: 18. Germline V gene data show CDR1 as KGHSH and CDR2 as LQKENI.

The chain employs TRBV19 and TRBJ2-7, with a weak D call TRBD1 (6 bases). Trimming removed 1 base from V and 2 bases from J, with 9 bases in between. Germline V gene lookup returns CDR1 LNHDA and CDR2 SQIVND (reference sequence). The CDR3 runs 14 residues. The CDR3 protein is CASSIGQGTYEQYF. CDR3 nucleotide sequence: TGTGCCAGTAGTATAGGGCAGGGGACCTACGAGCAGTACTTC.

The chain couples TRBV5-1 to TRBJ2-7; 13 bases align to TRBD2. CDR3 length equals 14 residues. V lost 2 bases and J lost 7; bases outside the gene matches: 3. CDR1 and CDR2 (germline): SGHRS, YFSETQ. The CDR3 is CASSFGTSGIEQYF. CDR3 coding DNA: TGCGCCAGCAGCTTCGGGACTAGCGGGATAGAGCAGTACTTC. Combining the CDR3 with reference TRBV5-1 and TRBJ2-7 gives the whole variable domain KAGVTQTPRYLIKTRGQQVTLSCSPISGHRSVSWYQQTPGQGLQFLFEYFSETQRNKGNFPGRFSGRQFSNSRSEMNVSTLELGDSALYLCASSFGTSGIEQYFGPGTRLTVT.

The chain links TRBV7-2 to TRBJ2-1; D might be TRBD1 (5 bases). The CDR3 covers 14 residues. CDR1 is SGHTA, CDR2 FQGNSA, per germline. V shed 2 bases and J shed 6 bases, with 11 bases lying between them. In DNA form, the CDR3 reads TGTGCCAGCAGCTTATCAGGGCCGGGCAATGAGCAGTTCTTC. Translated, it gives CASSLSGPGNEQFF. Variable domain in full (rest from reference TRBV7-2 and TRBJ2-1): GAGVSQSPSNKVTEKGKDVELRCDPISGHTALYWYRQSLGQGLEFLIYFQGNSAPDKSGLPSDRFSAERTGGSVSTLTIQRTQQEDSAVYLCASSLSGPGNEQFFGPGTRLTVL.

The V call is TRBV16, the J call TRBJ1-2, with 9 bases aligning to TRBD1. The CDR3 extends over 18 amino acids. V lost 2 bases to trimming and J lost 7 bases; unmatched junction nucleotides: 17. From germline, CDR1 is KGHSY and CDR2 FQNENV. CDR3 nucleotides: TGTGCCAGCAGCCAAGAGGATAAAAACAGGGGGCTTCTCCGTGGCTACACCTTC. Residues: CASSQEDKNRGLLRGYTF.

This clone was recorded once. This chain connects TRBV7-2 to TRBJ1-4; the D gene is possibly TRBD1 (6 bases). In germline, CDR1 is SGHTA, CDR2 FQGNSA. V was clipped by 6 bases and J by 7 bases, with 18 bases between them. This CDR3 is built from 15 residues. The CDR3 region is CASSFVQGQGEKLFF. DNA for the CDR3: TGTGCCAGCAGTTTTGTACAGGGACAAGGTGAAAAACTGTTTTTT.

The chain is built from TRBV20-1 and TRBJ2-7; D unclear. V was shortened by 4 bases and J by 9 bases, with 10 bases between the two germline ends. CDR1 and CDR2 from the germline V gene are DFQATT and SNEGSKA (reference sequence). CDR3 length equals 10 residues. In nucleotides, the CDR3 is TGCAGTGCTAATATCAACGGGCAGTACTTC. It yields the protein CSANINGQYF.

V and J are TRBV27 and TRBJ1-4, with 11 positions matching TRBD1. Germline V gives CDR1 MNHEY, CDR2 SMNVEV (reference sequence). The CDR3 runs to 18 residues. V trimming: 2 bases; J trimming: 10 bases; junction bases outside the gene matches: 15. CDR3: CASSLLLGTGGVRGKLFF. Written as DNA, the CDR3 is TGTGCCAGCAGTTTACTCCTCGGGACAGGGGGAGTCCGCGGAAAACTGTTTTTT.